The 11 T cell receptor beta chains given below trace back to one sample, sequenced in a study of shared clonotypes between healthy human individuals. Only in-frame clones appear in the TCRdb table, and some are missing; sequencing was by immunoSEQ multiplex PCR. Among 550,000 to 700,000 clones, around three quarters were seen once, and the ten largest hold around 1.8%. Sequencing used memory CD4+ T cells sorted from blood. The subset: CD45RA-negative fraction. The receptor set was obtained from a woman aged 25 to 45 in good health.

The V gene is TRBV19, the J gene TRBJ2-3; D ambiguous. The V gene's germline CDR1 is LNHDA and CDR2 SQIVND (reference sequence). V was shortened by 2 bases and J by 10 bases, with 10 bases between the two germline ends. This CDR3 spans 12 amino acids. CDR3 in amino acids: CASSISRKAQYF. CDR3 nucleotides: TGTGCCAGTAGTATATCACGTAAAGCGCAGTATTTT.

Concerning this clone: The sample holds other DNA sequences that translate to the same CDR3. V is TRBV14 and J is TRBJ2-5; D is perhaps TRBD2 (5 bases). Trimming pared 4 bases from V and 5 bases from J, leaving 8 bases between. Germline V gene data show CDR1 as SGHDN and CDR2 as FVKESK. The CDR3 is 12 amino acids. The CDR3 coding sequence is TGTGCCAGCAGCCGGACTGCGGAGACCCAGTACTTC. Amino acid sequence: CASSRTAETQYF.

The chain joins TRBV5-4 to TRBJ2-5; D is ambiguous. CDR3 size: 11 residues. The germline V gene encodes CDR1 SGHNT and CDR2 YYREEE (reference sequence). The V gene lost 2 bases and the J gene lost 5 bases, with 4 bases spanning the gap. The DNA for the CDR3 is TGTGCCAGCAGCTTCGAGGAGACCCAGTACTTC. Its translation: CASSFEETQYF. The full variable domain, with the rest looked up from reference TRBV5-4 and TRBJ2-5, is ETGVTQSPTHLIKTRGQQVTLRCSSQSGHNTVSWYQQALGQGPQFIFQYYREEENGRGNFPPRFSGLQFPNYSSELNVNALELDDSALYLCASSFEETQYFGPGTRLLVL.

This sequence joins TRBV28 and TRBJ2-1; 9 bases fit TRBD1. Germline V gives CDR1 MDHEN, CDR2 SYDVKM. Trimming cost V 6 bases and J 8 bases; bases outside gene matches: 11. This CDR3 has 15 residues. CDR3 nucleotides: TGTGCCAGCAGGTCCCCTACAGGGGGCGGAGATGAGCAGTTCTTC. Translation gives CASRSPTGGGDEQFF.

This clone was seen only once. The V and J genes are TRBV11-2 and TRBJ2-2; 7 bases fit TRBD1. The CDR3 spans 14 residues. Germline loops: CDR1 SGHAT, CDR2 FQNNGV. Trimming cost V 5 bases and J 5 bases; bases outside gene matches: 5. The CDR3 here is CASSPRGLTGELFF. CDR3 in DNA: TGTGCCAGCAGCCCAAGGGGGCTGACCGGGGAGCTGTTTTTT.

This chain joins TRBV28 and TRBJ2-3, with 8 bases matching TRBD2. V lost 6 bases and J lost 6; bases outside the gene matches: 8. CDR1 and CDR2 from the germline V gene are MDHEN and SYDVKM. The length of the CDR3 is 14 residues. The CDR3 spells CASRFSGVTDTQYF. As DNA, the CDR3 is TGTGCCAGCAGATTTAGCGGGGTCACGGATACGCAGTATTTT. The full variable domain, rest sourced from reference TRBV28 and TRBJ2-3, is DVKVTQSSRYLVKRTGEKVFLECVQDMDHENMFWYRQDPGLGLRLIYFSYDVKMKEKGDIPEGYSVSREKKERFSLILESASTNQTSMYLCASRFSGVTDTQYFGPGTRLTVL.

V and J are TRBV7-3 and TRBJ2-2; D gene uncertain. The CDR3 extends over 16 amino acids. The V end was cut by 1 base, the J end by 2 bases, with 11 bases between. Germline lookup yields CDR1 SGHTA and CDR2 FQGTGA. The CDR3, as DNA: TGTGCCAGCAGCTTAAGGGGTTTGGATAACACCGGGGAGCTGTTTTTT. Its protein is CASSLRGLDNTGELFF.

The rearrangement links TRBV6-1 to TRBJ2-7; 12 bases are shared with TRBD2. The CDR3 loop spans 15 amino acids. The V segment lost 4 bases and the J segment 3 bases; nucleotides outside the gene matches: 4. Per the germline V gene, CDR1 is MNHNS and CDR2 is SASEGT. CDR3 region: CASSVGLAGLYEQYF. CDR3 DNA sequence: TGTGCCAGCAGTGTAGGACTAGCGGGACTCTACGAGCAGTACTTC.

The CDR3 DNA is TGCGCCAGCAGCTTGCCATCAGCGGGAGGTTCCTACGAGCAGTACTTC. Translated, it gives CASSLPSAGGSYEQYF. V gene TRBV5-1 combines with J gene TRBJ2-5; 9 positions agree with TRBD2. The DNA end is a closer match to TRBJ2-7, so the J assignment may be wrong. The germline gives CDR1 SGHRS, CDR2 YFSETQ. The CDR3 runs to 16 residues.

V and J are TRBV12-5 and TRBJ1-1; maybe TRBD1 (5 bases). Germline lookup yields CDR1 LGHNT and CDR2 FRNRAP. The CDR3 runs to 15 residues. V was pared by 8 bases and J by 1 base, with 17 bases between. CDR3 sequence reads: CASPRCGAWNTEAFF. The CDR3 DNA reads as TGTGCTAGTCCACGATGCGGGGCCTGGAACACTGAAGCTTTCTTT.

This clone was seen a single time. V is TRBV7-2 and J is TRBJ1-2, with 7 nucleotides matching TRBD1. V shed 1 base and J 3 bases; nucleotides not matched to a gene: 8. The CDR3 runs to 16 residues. CDR1 is SGHTA and CDR2 is FQGNSA in the germline V gene. The CDR3 region is CASSLERGGTDYGYTF. CDR3 coding DNA: TGTGCCAGCAGCTTAGAGAGGGGCGGGACAGACTATGGCTACACCTTC.